This T cell receptor beta chain was sequenced in a study of shared clonotypes between healthy human individuals. At the level of the study: Each donor's CD4 naive and CD4 memory cells filled three plates apiece, CD8 naive two, and CD8 memory one. Study-level results: Non-shared clonotypes showed lower generation probabilities than clonotypes common to all four donors. A handful of donors shared roughly 5% of their naive CD4 clonotypes. Larger estimated richness was generally seen in naive subsets than in memory subsets.

TCRdb keeps only in-frame clones here, not all; method: immunoSEQ multiplex PCR. The sample shows about 2.3 million clones, approximately 95% of them seen only once. Per germline, CDR1 SGHRS and CDR2 YFSETQ. This CDR3 spans 15 amino acids. The V gene lost 1 base and the J gene lost 2 bases, with 9 bases spanning the gap. Turning to this clone: Its antigen remains unknown.

The sequencing sample was made of naive CD4+ T cells from PBMCs. Subset of the sample: CD45RA+ positively selected. This sequence originates from a man between 18 and 29 years old in good health. Some clones in this sample may be carry-over from other donors' samples. V and J are TRBV5-1 and TRBJ2-2, with D perhaps given as TRBD1 or TRBD2 (5 bases each). The chain's CDR3 is CASSLQRDNTGELFF. The DNA of the CDR3 is TGCGCCAGCAGCTTGCAAAGGGACAACACCGGGGAGCTGTTTTTT.